The 30 T cell receptor beta chains below come from one sample, sequenced in a study of blood T cell repertoires in COVID-19. Sequencing used immunoSEQ multiplex PCR; TCRdb keeps in-frame clones, though not all of them. The sample yields fewer than 100,000 clones, about 87% seen once. The sequenced sample was peripheral blood. The receptors stem from a human donor in a cohort sampled during active COVID-19.

V and J are TRBV4-1 and TRBJ2-1; no clear D. Looked up from germline, CDR1 is MGHRA and CDR2 is YSYEKL. The germline V and J ends were trimmed by 1 base and 10 bases, with 17 bases remaining between them. This CDR3 has 15 residues. CDR3 loop: CASSQVLTAVGEQFF. The CDR3 coding sequence is TGCGCCAGCAGCCAAGTCTTGACTGCGGTTGGAGAGCAGTTCTTC.

CDR3 amino acids: CASSLDKRGHEQFF. Here the CDR3 DNA reads TGTGCCAGCAGTCTTGACAAGCGGGGCCATGAGCAGTTCTTC. The chain joins TRBV28 to TRBJ2-1, with 7 positions matching TRBD2. Per the germline V gene, CDR1 is MDHEN and CDR2 is SYDVKM. Trimming took 5 bases from V and 8 from J; bases not matched to a gene: 9. The CDR3 sequence is 14 residues long.

The chain employs TRBV5-1 and TRBJ2-1; perhaps TRBD1 as D (5 bases). V dropped 1 base and J dropped 6 bases, with 14 bases sitting between them. The CDR3 has 15 amino acids. Germline lookup yields CDR1 SGHRS and CDR2 YFSETQ. CDR3: CASSLYPGNGNEQFF. The CDR3, as DNA: TGCGCCAGCAGCTTGTACCCAGGGAACGGCAATGAGCAGTTCTTC. Based on the CDR3 plus reference TRBV5-1 and TRBJ2-1, the full variable domain is KAGVTQTPRYLIKTRGQQVTLSCSPISGHRSVSWYQQTPGQGLQFLFEYFSETQRNKGNFPGRFSGRQFSNSRSEMNVSTLELGDSALYLCASSLYPGNGNEQFFGPGTRLTVL.

For this clone: The same CDR3 can be traced to other DNA sequences in this sample. The V and J genes are TRBV28 and TRBJ2-7, with 7 positions matching TRBD2. There are 14 residues in the CDR3. Per the germline V gene, CDR1 is MDHEN and CDR2 is SYDVKM. With 2 bases clipped from V and 4 bases from J, the junction kept 5 bases outside the gene matches. The CDR3 here is CASSLLAGAYEQYF. CDR3 DNA: TGTGCCAGCAGTTTACTGGCGGGAGCGTACGAGCAGTACTTC.

The chain has TRBV7-9 and TRBJ2-2, with D maybe TRBD1 (5 bases). V dropped 5 bases and J dropped 3 bases, with 13 bases sitting between them. In germline, CDR1 is SEHNR, CDR2 FQNEAQ (reference sequence). CDR3 size: 15 residues. The CDR3 nucleotides read TGTGCCAGCAGCACCGGACATGCTTACACCGGGGAGCTGTTTTTT. Its protein product is CASSTGHAYTGELFF.

This clone showed up just once. V gene TRBV5-4 combines with J gene TRBJ2-5; D perhaps matches TRBD2 (5 bases). The CDR3 spans 14 residues. Germline assignment: CDR1 SGHNT and CDR2 YYREEE (reference sequence). The V gene lost 3 bases and the J gene lost 3 bases, with 12 bases spanning the gap. The CDR3 reads CASSYPGTKETQYF. For the CDR3, the DNA is TGTGCCAGCAGCTATCCGGGAACCAAAGAGACCCAGTACTTC.

This sequence joins TRBV7-9 and TRBJ2-7; TRBD2 matches 8 bases. The CDR3 covers 13 residues. The germline V gene has CDR1 SEHNR and CDR2 FQNEAQ (reference sequence). With 5 bases clipped from V and 6 bases from J, the junction kept 6 bases outside the gene matches. CDR3: CASSQAGAAEQYF. The DNA for the CDR3 is TGTGCCAGCAGCCAAGCGGGAGCTGCCGAGCAGTACTTC.

V usage is TRBV4-1 and J usage is TRBJ2-7; 11 bases map to TRBD2. The CDR3 runs 16 residues. Unmatched junction bases numbered 6, after V lost 2 bases and J lost 3 bases. Germline V gene data show CDR1 as MGHRA and CDR2 as YSYEKL. The CDR3 spells CASSQTMTSGDYEQYF. DNA of the CDR3: TGCGCCAGCAGCCAAACTATGACTAGCGGGGACTACGAGCAGTACTTC.

V gene TRBV5-1 combines with J gene TRBJ1-1, with D hard to call. V gave up 2 bases and J gave up 3 bases, with 11 bases separating them. CDR3 size: 14 residues. In germline, CDR1 is SGHRS, CDR2 YFSETQ. The CDR3 DNA is TGCGCCAGCAGCTTTTTGAGTGTGGACACTGAAGCTTTCTTT. Protein sequence: CASSFLSVDTEAFF.

This clone was seen a single time. This rearrangement joins TRBV7-2 to TRBJ2-3; 10 bases are a match to TRBD2. CDR3 size: 16 residues. Germline V lookup: CDR1 SGHTA, CDR2 FQGNSA. The V segment lost 2 bases and the J segment 2 bases; nucleotides outside the gene matches: 4. The CDR3 nucleotides are TGTGCCAGCAGCTTAACTAGCGGGGAGTACACAGATACGCAGTATTTT. Amino acid sequence: CASSLTSGEYTDTQYF.

The chain has TRBV6-5 and TRBJ1-2, with a tentative D call TRBD1 (5 bases). There are 14 residues in the CDR3. Per the germline V gene, CDR1 is MNHEY and CDR2 is SVGAGI. Between the trimmed V and J ends, which lost 7 bases and 3 bases, there was a span of 15 bases. CDR3 protein: CASTNGGVDYGYTF. CDR3 sequence (DNA): TGTGCCAGCACCAATGGGGGGGTTGACTATGGCTACACCTTC.

The V call is TRBV5-4, the J call TRBJ1-4; 8 bases are shared with TRBD1. V trimming: 3 bases; J trimming: 6 bases; junction bases outside the gene matches: 7. The CDR3 spans 15 residues. In germline, CDR1 is SGHNT, CDR2 YYREEE (reference sequence). CDR3: CASSSGQGWDEKLFF. CDR3 in DNA: TGTGCCAGCAGCTCTGGACAGGGCTGGGATGAAAAACTGTTTTTT.

The chain joins TRBV5-1 to TRBJ2-5; 9 positions match TRBD1. The V segment lost 2 bases and the J segment 4 bases; nucleotides outside the gene matches: 6. The CDR3 is 15 residues long. Germline CDR1 SGHRS, CDR2 YFSETQ. The CDR3 DNA sequence: TGCGCCAGCAGCTTTTTATTGACAGGGGGAGAGACCCAGTACTTC. Amino acid sequence: CASSFLLTGGETQYF.

This CDR3 is CASAAATASNQPQHF. CDR3 nucleotides: TGTGCCAGCGCTGCGGCGACAGCAAGCAATCAGCCCCAGCATTTT. The chain uses TRBV6-9 and TRBJ1-5; possible D gene TRBD1, 5 bases. The CDR3 length is 15 residues. Germline V gene sequence: CDR1 MNHGY, CDR2 SVAAGI. Trimming cost V 8 bases and J 1 base, with 15 bases left between them.

The rearrangement uses TRBV28 and TRBJ2-7; D remains ambiguous. The CDR3 totals 12 residues. V was pared by 3 bases and J by 2 bases, with 5 bases between. CDR1 is MDHEN, CDR2 SYDVKM, per germline. CDR3 DNA: TGTGCCAGCAGTTTTTTCACCTACGAGCAGTACTTC. Its translation: CASSFFTYEQYF.

V usage is TRBV2 and J usage is TRBJ1-4; 7 positions agree with TRBD1. CDR1 and CDR2 from the germline V gene are SNHLY and FYNNEI. CDR3 length equals 15 residues. Unmatched junction bases numbered 7, after V lost 6 bases and J lost 3 bases. CDR3 DNA sequence: TGTGCCAGCAGAGGGACAGTGAATGCTAATGAAAAACTGTTTTTT. This sequence encodes CASRGTVNANEKLFF.

This chain links TRBV9 with TRBJ2-2; weak D call: TRBD1 (5 bases). The germline V gene has CDR1 SGDLS and CDR2 YYNGEE. The V end was cut by 0 bases, the J end by 4 bases, with 10 bases between. This CDR3 has 15 residues. CDR3 sequence (DNA): TGTGCCAGCAGCGTAGCCCAGGGAATCACCGGGGAGCTGTTTTTT. It codes for CASSVAQGITGELFF.

The CDR3 nucleotides read TGTGCCAGCAGCTTATCGGCCTACGAGCAGTACTTC. This translates into CASSLSAYEQYF. The chain is built from TRBV7-9 and TRBJ2-7, with D hard to call. The CDR3 has 12 residues. Germline-derived CDR1 and CDR2 are SEHNR and FQNEAQ (reference sequence). Between the trimmed V and J ends, which lost 2 bases and 2 bases, there was a span of 4 bases. The variable domain in full, completed from reference TRBV7-9 and TRBJ2-7, reads DTGVSQNPRHKITKRGQNVTFRCDPISEHNRLYWYRQTLGQGPEFLTYFQNEAQLEKSRLLSDRFSAERPKGSFSTLEIQRTEQGDSAMYLCASSLSAYEQYFGPGTRLTVT.

This clone has just a few counts. The genes are TRBV24-1 and TRBJ2-1; 8 nucleotides match TRBD2. CDR1 is KGHDR, CDR2 SFDVKD, per germline. This CDR3 has 14 amino acids. With V trimmed by 5 bases and J by 10 bases, 9 bases remained unmatched. As DNA, the CDR3 is TGTGCCACCAGTGTCAGCGGGGGAGTGACGGAGCAGTTCTTC. This gives the protein CATSVSGGVTEQFF.

The V and J genes are TRBV19 and TRBJ2-7; 10 bases are shared with TRBD2. Germline CDR1 LNHDA, CDR2 SQIVND (reference sequence). The trim removed 2 bases at V and 2 bases at J, leaving 3 bases unmatched. CDR3 length equals 15 residues. CDR3 protein: CASSITSGNTYEQYF. The CDR3, as DNA: TGTGCCAGTAGTATAACTAGCGGGAACACCTACGAGCAGTACTTC.

DNA of the CDR3: TGTGCCAGCCTTTGGACAGGGGACACAGATACGCAGTATTTT. It is translated as CASLWTGDTDTQYF. This chain links TRBV6-5 with TRBJ2-3, with TRBD1 matching 9 bases. Trimming removed 8 bases from V and 2 bases from J; junction bases left unmatched: 5. The CDR3 is made up of 14 amino acids. Germline-derived CDR1 and CDR2 are MNHEY and SVGAGI.

The V gene is TRBV10-3, the J gene TRBJ2-7; D possibly corresponds to TRBD1 (6 bases). Germline V lookup: CDR1 ENHRY, CDR2 SYGVKD. The ends were cut back, 3 bases at V and 6 bases at J, with 12 bases in the middle. CDR3 length: 13 amino acids. Here the CDR3 DNA reads TGTGCCATCAGTGAACCGACAGGCCCCGAGCAGTACTTC. Encoded protein: CAISEPTGPEQYF.

The chain employs TRBV27 and TRBJ2-1, with 11 bases fitting TRBD1. Germline CDR1 MNHEY, CDR2 SMNVEV (reference sequence). This CDR3 comprises 17 residues. The V segment lost 3 bases and the J segment 5 bases; nucleotides outside the gene matches: 9. CDR3 DNA: TGTGCCAGCAGTTTTTATGTGGACAGGGGGCAGGACAATGAGCAGTTCTTC. Amino acid sequence: CASSFYVDRGQDNEQFF.

V gene TRBV29-1 combines with J gene TRBJ1-1, with no clear D. Deletions cut 4 bases from V and 1 base from J, with 10 bases between. This CDR3 spans 13 amino acids. Germline V CDR1 and CDR2: SQVTM, ANQGSEA. CDR3 sequence reads: CSVVGLANTEAFF. The CDR3, as DNA: TGCAGCGTTGTAGGGCTAGCGAACACTGAAGCTTTCTTT. The variable domain in full, with the rest retrieved from reference TRBV29-1 and TRBJ1-1, is SAVISQKPSRDICQRGTSLTIQCQVDSQVTMMFWYRQQPGQSLTLIATANQGSEATYESGFVIDKFPISRPNLTFSTLTVSNMSPEDSSIYLCSVVGLANTEAFFGQGTRLTVV.

This clone was picked up a small number of times. This chain connects TRBV2 to TRBJ1-6; 7 nucleotides match TRBD1. The germline V gene encodes CDR1 SNHLY and CDR2 FYNNEI. The trim removed 6 bases at V and 4 bases at J, leaving 6 bases unmatched. The CDR3 is 15 residues long. The chain's CDR3 is CASSGDRTYNSPLHF. Here the CDR3 DNA reads TGTGCCAGCAGCGGGGACAGAACATATAATTCACCCCTCCACTTT.

V gene TRBV2 combines with J gene TRBJ1-3; no clear D. CDR1 and CDR2 (germline): SNHLY, FYNNEI. The CDR3 runs to 13 residues. Trimming cost V 3 bases and J 2 bases, with 5 bases left between them. The chain's CDR3 is CASSDETGNTIYF. The CDR3 region has the DNA TGTGCCAGCAGTGACGAGACTGGAAACACCATATATTTT. Filled out from reference TRBV2 and TRBJ1-3, the complete variable domain reads EPEVTQTPSHQVTQMGQEVILRCVPISNHLYFYWYRQILGQKVEFLVSFYNNEISEKSEIFDDQFSVERPDGSNFTLKIRSTKLEDSAMYFCASSDETGNTIYFGEGSWLTVV.

The chain carries TRBV21-1 and TRBJ1-2; the D call of TRBD1 is as the table states it, not checked on the DNA. TRBV21-1 is noted as a pseudogene. The CDR3 length is 14 residues. CDR3 region: CASTQVRGRYGYTF. DNA for the CDR3: TGTGCCAGCACCCAAGTCAGGGGGCGGTATGGCTACACCTTC.

This clone was detected once. In DNA, the CDR3 is TGTGCCAGCAGCCGGGCCCGTAGGGGCGGGAGCTCCTACGAGCAGTACTTC. This gives the protein CASSRARRGGSSYEQYF. The chain carries TRBV7-9 and TRBJ2-7, with TRBD2 identical over 7 bases. The CDR3 covers 17 residues. Trimming at V came to 5 bases and at J to 0 bases, leaving 13 bases not matched to a gene. The germline CDR1 and CDR2 sequences are SEHNR and FQNEAQ (reference sequence).

This clone was recorded a few times. The chain couples TRBV5-4 to TRBJ1-5; D is perhaps TRBD1 (5 bases). Germline V gene lookup returns CDR1 SGHNT and CDR2 YYREEE (reference sequence). V lost 0 bases to trimming and J lost 5 bases, with 9 bases between them. The CDR3 runs 14 residues. This CDR3 is CASSLGGADQPQHF. Here the CDR3 DNA reads TGTGCCAGCAGCTTGGGCGGGGCTGATCAGCCCCAGCATTTT.

The chain recombines TRBV27 with TRBJ1-5; TRBD1 aligns across 10 bases. The CDR3 runs 14 residues. V shed 8 bases, J shed 6 bases, and the junction held 7 bases outside the gene matches. The germline CDR1 and CDR2 sequences are MNHEY and SMNVEV (reference sequence). For the CDR3, the DNA is TGTGCCAGCCGAGACAGGGGGCTGGGTCAGCCCCAGCATTTT. Encoded protein: CASRDRGLGQPQHF.